This TCR beta chain is drawn from a study of blood T cell repertoires in COVID-19. The V end lost 4 bases, the J end lost 6 bases, and 13 bases lay between the germline ends. The CDR3 has 14 residues. Per the germline V gene, CDR1 is SGDLS and CDR2 is YYNGEE. This clone showed up just once. Produced via immunoSEQ multiplex PCR; TCRdb's table is partial and in-frame only. The sample lists around 130,000 clones, 84% occurring once. The TCR sequence derives from a man in his sixties with acute or convalescent COVID-19. The sequencing sample was made of peripheral blood. This chain connects TRBV9 to TRBJ1-4; D ambiguous. The DNA of the CDR3 is TGTGCCAGCAGCCCTGGATCGAGGGATGAAAAACTGTTTTTT. Translation gives CASSPGSRDEKLFF.